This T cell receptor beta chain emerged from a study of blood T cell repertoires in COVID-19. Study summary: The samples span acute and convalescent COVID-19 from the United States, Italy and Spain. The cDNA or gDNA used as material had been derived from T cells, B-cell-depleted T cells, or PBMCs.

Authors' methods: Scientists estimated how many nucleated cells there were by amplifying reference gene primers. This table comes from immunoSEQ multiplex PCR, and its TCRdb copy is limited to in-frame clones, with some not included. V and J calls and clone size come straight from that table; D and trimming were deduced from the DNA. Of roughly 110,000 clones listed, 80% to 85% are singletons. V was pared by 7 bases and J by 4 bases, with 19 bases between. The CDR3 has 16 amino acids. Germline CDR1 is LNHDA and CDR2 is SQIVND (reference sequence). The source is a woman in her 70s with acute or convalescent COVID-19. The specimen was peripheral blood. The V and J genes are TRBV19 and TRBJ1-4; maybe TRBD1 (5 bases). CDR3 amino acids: CASTSEGRTLNEKLFF. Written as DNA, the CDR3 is TGTGCCAGTACCTCCGAAGGGAGGACACTTAATGAAAAACTGTTTTTT.